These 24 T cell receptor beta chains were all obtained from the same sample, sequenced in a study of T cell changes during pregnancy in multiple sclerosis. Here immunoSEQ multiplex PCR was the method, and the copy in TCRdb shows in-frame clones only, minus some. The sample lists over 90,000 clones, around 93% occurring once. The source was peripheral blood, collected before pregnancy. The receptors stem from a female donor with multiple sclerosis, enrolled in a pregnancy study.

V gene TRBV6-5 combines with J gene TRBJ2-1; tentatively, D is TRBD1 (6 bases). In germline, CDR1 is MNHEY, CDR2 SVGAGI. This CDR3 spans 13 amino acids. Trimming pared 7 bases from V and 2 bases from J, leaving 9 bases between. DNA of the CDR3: TGTGCCAGCAATACAGGGACCTACAATGAGCAGTTCTTC. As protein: CASNTGTYNEQFF.

CDR3 sequence (DNA): TGCAGCAGCGCGGGATTGGCACAAGAGACCCAGTACTTC. It codes for CSSAGLAQETQYF. The gene calls are TRBV29-1 and TRBJ2-5; D is perhaps TRBD2 (6 bases). With 8 bases removed from V and 2 bases from J, the gap between germline ends came to 15 bases. This CDR3 has 13 residues. From germline, CDR1 is SQVTM and CDR2 ANQGSEA.

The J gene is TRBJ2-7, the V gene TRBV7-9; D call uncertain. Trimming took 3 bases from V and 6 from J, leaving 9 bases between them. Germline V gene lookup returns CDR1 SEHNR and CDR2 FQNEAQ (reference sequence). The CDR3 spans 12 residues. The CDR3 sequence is CASSFSQTEQYF. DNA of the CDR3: TGTGCCAGCAGCTTTAGCCAGACCGAGCAGTACTTC. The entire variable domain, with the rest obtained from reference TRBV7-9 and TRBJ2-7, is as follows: DTGVSQNPRHKITKRGQNVTFRCDPISEHNRLYWYRQTLGQGPEFLTYFQNEAQLEKSRLLSDRFSAERPKGSFSTLEIQRTEQGDSAMYLCASSFSQTEQYFGPGTRLTVT.

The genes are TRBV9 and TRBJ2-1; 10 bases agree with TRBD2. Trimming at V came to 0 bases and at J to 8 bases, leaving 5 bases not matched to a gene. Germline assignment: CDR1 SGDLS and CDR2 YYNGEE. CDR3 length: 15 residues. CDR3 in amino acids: CASSVERGGLYEQFF. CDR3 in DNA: TGTGCCAGCAGCGTAGAGCGGGGGGGCCTCTATGAGCAGTTCTTC.

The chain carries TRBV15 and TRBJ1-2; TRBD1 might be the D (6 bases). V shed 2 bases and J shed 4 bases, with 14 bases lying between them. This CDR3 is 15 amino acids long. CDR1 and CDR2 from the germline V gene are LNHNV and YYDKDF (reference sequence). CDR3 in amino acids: CATSRTAGGSYGYTF. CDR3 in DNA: TGTGCCACCAGCAGAACGGCGGGGGGCAGCTATGGCTACACCTTC.

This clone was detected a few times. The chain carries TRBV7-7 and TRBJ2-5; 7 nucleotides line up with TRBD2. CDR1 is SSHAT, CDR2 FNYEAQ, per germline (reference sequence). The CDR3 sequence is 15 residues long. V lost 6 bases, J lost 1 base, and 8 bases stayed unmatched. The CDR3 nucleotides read TGTGCCAGCAGTCGTCAGCGGGGTCGCCAAGAGACCCAGTACTTC. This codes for CASSRQRGRQETQYF.

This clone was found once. CDR3 in amino acids: CASGGGGNTGELFF. In DNA, the CDR3 is TGTGCCAGCGGGGGCGGGGGGAACACCGGGGAGCTGTTTTTT. The chain recombines TRBV7-6 with TRBJ2-2; a possible D gene is TRBD2 (7 bases). The CDR3 runs to 14 residues. Germline V lookup: CDR1 SGHVS, CDR2 FNYEAQ. V was pared by 8 bases and J by 1 base, with 11 bases between.

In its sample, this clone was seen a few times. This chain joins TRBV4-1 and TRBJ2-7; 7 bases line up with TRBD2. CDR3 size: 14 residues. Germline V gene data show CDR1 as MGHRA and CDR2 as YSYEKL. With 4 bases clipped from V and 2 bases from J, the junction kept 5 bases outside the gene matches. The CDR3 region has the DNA TGCGCCAGCAGCCTAAGGACTAGTACCTACGAGCAGTACTTC. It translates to CASSLRTSTYEQYF.

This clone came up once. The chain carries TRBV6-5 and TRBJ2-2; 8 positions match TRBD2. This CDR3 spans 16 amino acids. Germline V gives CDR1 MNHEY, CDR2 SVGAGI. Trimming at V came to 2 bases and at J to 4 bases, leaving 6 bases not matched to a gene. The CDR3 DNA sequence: TGTGCCAGCAGTTACGAGGGACTAGTCGGCACCGGGGAGCTGTTTTTT. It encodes CASSYEGLVGTGELFF.

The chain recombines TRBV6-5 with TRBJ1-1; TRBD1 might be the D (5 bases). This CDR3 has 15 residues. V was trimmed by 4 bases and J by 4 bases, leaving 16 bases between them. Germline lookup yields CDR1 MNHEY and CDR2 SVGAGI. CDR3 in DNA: TGTGCCAGCAGTTTGACAGCTGGCCGGGTCACTGAAGCTTTCTTT. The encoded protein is CASSLTAGRVTEAFF.

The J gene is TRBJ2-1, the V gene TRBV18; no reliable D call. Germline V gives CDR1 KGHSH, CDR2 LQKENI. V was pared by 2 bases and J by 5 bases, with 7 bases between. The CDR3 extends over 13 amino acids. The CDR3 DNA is TGTGCCAGCTCACCATACCTAGACAATGAGCAGTTCTTC. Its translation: CASSPYLDNEQFF.

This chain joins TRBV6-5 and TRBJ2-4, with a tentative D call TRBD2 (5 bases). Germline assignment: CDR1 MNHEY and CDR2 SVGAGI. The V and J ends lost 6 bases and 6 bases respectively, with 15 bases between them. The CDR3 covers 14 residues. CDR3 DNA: TGTGCCAGCAGCCCCGGGGATGGAGTAAACATTCAGTACTTC. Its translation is CASSPGDGVNIQYF.

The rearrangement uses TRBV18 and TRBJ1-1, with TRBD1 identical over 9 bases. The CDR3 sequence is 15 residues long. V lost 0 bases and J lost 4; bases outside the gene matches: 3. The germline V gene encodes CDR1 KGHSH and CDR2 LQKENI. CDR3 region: CASSPPLTGGTEAFF. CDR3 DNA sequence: TGTGCCAGCTCACCACCGCTGACAGGGGGCACTGAAGCTTTCTTT.

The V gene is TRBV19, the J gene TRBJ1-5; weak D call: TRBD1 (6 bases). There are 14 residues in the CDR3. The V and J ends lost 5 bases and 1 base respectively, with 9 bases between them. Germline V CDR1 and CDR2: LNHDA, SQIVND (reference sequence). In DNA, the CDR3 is TGTGCCAGTAGTGTTACAGGGAGCAATCAGCCCCAGCATTTT. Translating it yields CASSVTGSNQPQHF.

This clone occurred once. DNA for the CDR3: TGCAGCGTTGCCTTAGGAGGGGAACTCTATGGCTACACCTTC. Amino acids: CSVALGGELYGYTF. The V call is TRBV29-1, the J call TRBJ1-2, with a possible D match to TRBD1 (5 bases). This CDR3 has 14 residues. V lost 4 bases, J lost 4 bases, and 16 bases lay in between. From germline, CDR1 is SQVTM and CDR2 ANQGSEA.

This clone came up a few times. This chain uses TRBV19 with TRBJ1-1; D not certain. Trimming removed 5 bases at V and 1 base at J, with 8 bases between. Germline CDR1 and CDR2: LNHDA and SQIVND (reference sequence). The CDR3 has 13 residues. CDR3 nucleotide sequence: TGTGCCAGTAGTGAATTGGCGAACACTGAAGCTTTCTTT. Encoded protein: CASSELANTEAFF.

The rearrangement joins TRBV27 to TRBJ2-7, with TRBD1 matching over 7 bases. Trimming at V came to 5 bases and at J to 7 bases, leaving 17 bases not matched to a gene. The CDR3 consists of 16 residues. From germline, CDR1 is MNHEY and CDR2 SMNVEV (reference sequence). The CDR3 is CASSHATGTVPWEQYF. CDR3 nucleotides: TGTGCCAGCAGTCATGCGACCGGGACAGTGCCATGGGAGCAGTACTTC.

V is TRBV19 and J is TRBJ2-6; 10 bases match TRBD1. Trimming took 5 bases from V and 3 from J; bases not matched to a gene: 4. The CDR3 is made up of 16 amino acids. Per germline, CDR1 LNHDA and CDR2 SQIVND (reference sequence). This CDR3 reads CASSPGQGNGANVLTF. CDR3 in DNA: TGTGCCAGTAGTCCGGGACAGGGGAATGGGGCCAACGTCCTGACTTTC.

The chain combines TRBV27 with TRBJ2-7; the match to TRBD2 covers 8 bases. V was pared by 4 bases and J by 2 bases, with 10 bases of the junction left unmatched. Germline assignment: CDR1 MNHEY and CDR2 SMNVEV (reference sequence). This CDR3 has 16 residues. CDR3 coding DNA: TGTGCCAGCAGTTCATCCTCCGGGACTAGTACCTACGAGCAGTACTTC. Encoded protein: CASSSSSGTSTYEQYF.

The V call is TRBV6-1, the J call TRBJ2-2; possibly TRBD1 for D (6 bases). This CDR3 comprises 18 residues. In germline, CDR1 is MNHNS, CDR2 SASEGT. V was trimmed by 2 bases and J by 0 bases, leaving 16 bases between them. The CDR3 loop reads CASSETRQATANTGELFF. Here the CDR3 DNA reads TGTGCCAGCAGTGAAACCCGACAGGCTACCGCGAACACCGGGGAGCTGTTTTTT.

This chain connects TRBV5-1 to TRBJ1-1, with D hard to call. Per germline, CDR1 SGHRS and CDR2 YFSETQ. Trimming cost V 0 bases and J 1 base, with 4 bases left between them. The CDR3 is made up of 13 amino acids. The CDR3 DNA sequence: TGCGCCAGCAGCTTGGCCGGGAACACTGAAGCTTTCTTT. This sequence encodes CASSLAGNTEAFF. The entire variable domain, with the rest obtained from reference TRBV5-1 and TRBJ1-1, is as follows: KAGVTQTPRYLIKTRGQQVTLSCSPISGHRSVSWYQQTPGQGLQFLFEYFSETQRNKGNFPGRFSGRQFSNSRSEMNVSTLELGDSALYLCASSLAGNTEAFFGQGTRLTVV.

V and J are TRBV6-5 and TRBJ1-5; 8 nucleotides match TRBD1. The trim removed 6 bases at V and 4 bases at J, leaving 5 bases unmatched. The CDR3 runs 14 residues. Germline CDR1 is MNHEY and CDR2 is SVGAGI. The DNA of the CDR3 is TGTGCCAGCAGACGCGACAGGGGAAATCAGCCCCAGCATTTT. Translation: CASRRDRGNQPQHF.

CDR3 sequence (DNA): TGTGCCAGTAGACAAAGGGGCCAGCCCCAGCATTTT. The encoded protein is CASRQRGQPQHF. The gene calls are TRBV19 and TRBJ1-5; a possible D gene is TRBD1 (5 bases). This CDR3 region has 12 residues. Trimming stripped 6 bases from V and 7 bases from J, with 10 bases between. Germline V gene data show CDR1 as LNHDA and CDR2 as SQIVND (reference sequence).

The chain's CDR3 is CASSPTGGSDDEQFF. In nucleotides, the CDR3 is TGTGCCAGCAGCCCAACAGGGGGATCGGACGATGAGCAGTTCTTC. The chain recombines TRBV7-6 with TRBJ2-1; 8 bases map to TRBD1. The germline V gene encodes CDR1 SGHVS and CDR2 FNYEAQ. Trimming removed 5 bases from V and 8 bases from J; junction bases left unmatched: 11. CDR3 length equals 15 residues.